This T cell receptor (beta chain) derives from a study of cytomegalovirus exposure and HLA in healthy donors (dated by TCRdb to 2015 to 2018). Regarding the study in general: An earlier analysis of several hundred of the donors reported more than 250 Gb of sequence data and around 110 million unique TCR beta sequences from 150 million to 200 million T cells. All discovery cohort repertoires had been generated using a single sequencing platform. A separate validation cohort of about 110 different subjects was used in addition to the 666-subject first cohort. HLA typing included class I and class II loci at four-digit resolution. Rather than drawing on any new phenotypic data, the later analysis identified candidate immune exposures from TCR beta sequences and the way those sequences occurred across donors. In a later analysis, previously published TCR beta repertoires from about 640 donors were re-analyzed and high-resolution HLA genotyping was added so that TCR occurrence patterns could be studied. An early release covering over 500 HLA-typed donors comprised around 300 gigabases of sequencing data and approximately 80 million unique TCR sequences. Using immunosequencing, the study profiled T cell repertoires from 500 to 800 subjects and related those repertoires to cytomegalovirus serostatus. Typing coverage differed by locus: A, B, C, DRB1 and DQB1 were typed in roughly 629-630 donors, DQA1 in about 500, DPA1 in 600 to 610, and DPB1 in 472. The study aimed to test whether cataloging public T cell receptors could reveal signatures of past pathogen exposure. Donor age, sex, ethnicity and CMV serostatus were compiled together with the repertoire data. An earlier analysis of some 600 of the donors applied high-throughput TCR beta sequencing to assess whether each TCR beta V gene segment acted as functional or pseudogenic. Among around 400 genotyped donors of the cohort, an average of around 250,000 unique TCR beta nucleotide sequences was sequenced per donor, of which 15% to 20% were non-productive. The genetic ancestry cluster associated with self-reported Caucasian donors included over 80% of the 398 genotyped donors. The study combined high-throughput TCR immunosequencing, statistical association of individual TCRs with disease status, and machine learning to predict cytomegalovirus infection status. A later genetic analysis took genome-wide SNP genotypes for about three fifths of the roughly 700 donors and used that subset as a discovery cohort. Because of strong linkage in the cohort, 5 or 6 DR-DQ haplotypes were treated as single units for association and clustering. What the work shows at the level of the full study, not this receptor alone: The earlier analysis of 450 to 700 of the donors excluded over 15 rarely observed V segments, including chromosome 9 orphons, because counts were too low. In a later analysis, the rate of TCR association differed among HLA loci, with DRB1 alleles having the most associated TCRs and HLA-C alleles having the fewest. In the study, roughly 160 TCR beta chains were listed as associated with cytomegalovirus. Because HLA typing was missing for some donors at each locus, association tests included only the typed subset. Strong co-occurrence of HLA alleles, especially DR and DQ, made assigning TCR associations to individual alleles difficult. Some IMGT-functional V segments, including TRBV6-2 and TRBV6-3, could not be distinguished by the 87-base-pair reads and were therefore excluded. The sequencing pipeline was judged likely to have produced a cluster of highly shared sequence variants as a technical artifact. A later analysis found that HLA-associated TCR beta chains were more clonally expanded and had lower generation probabilities than equally common non-associated chains. A later analysis associated about 16,000 TCR beta sequences with specific HLA alleles at a false discovery rate of 0.05. Only TCR beta chains were sequenced in this cohort, and the absence of alpha or paired-chain data limited detectable features. Most TCR sequences were seen in very few donors, while some public TCRs were found in many individuals. Broadly in line with IMGT annotations, most TCR beta V segments showed up in productive rearrangements about 87% or about 30% of the time in an earlier analysis of a few hundred of the donors. A later analysis reported that several top co-occurrence clusters appeared linked to parvovirus B19, influenza, CMV and Epstein-Barr virus. A few of the identified cytomegalovirus-associated TCR beta chains were confirmed in vitro to be specific for cytomegalovirus antigens. A later analysis found that most CMV-associated TCR beta chains appeared HLA-restricted, with HLA associations seemingly driven largely by CMV exposure. In both the original and validation cohorts, the classifier was reported to diagnose cytomegalovirus status with high specificity and sensitivity. An association between a missense DCLRE1C variant and V-gene and J-gene trimming of TCR beta chains was found in a later genetic analysis and replicated in an independent cohort. In a later genetic analysis, fewer N-insertions in productive TCRs were reported among donors in an Asian-associated ancestry cluster than the roughly 710-donor mean. Linkage disequilibrium might explain the correlated functional status among segregating V segments, but an unknown experimental factor could not be ruled out. According to the authors, the approach could potentially be generalized to other disease states and immunological phenotypes. Sequencing depth was assumed to be roughly uniform across donors in the presence/absence analyses, though that assumption may not hold. Immune exposure information for the cohort was limited to CMV serostatus. A further reported finding was that TCR beta sequences accurately predicted the HLA-A and HLA-B alleles for most subjects in the first cohort.

The cohort was made up of approximately 700 healthy bone marrow donors. All cohort members were sampled while nominally healthy, although unrecorded immune exposures were likely present. CMV serostatus was recorded as positive for around 300 and negative for about 50% of the roughly 670 cohort members, whereas no CMV serostatus was recorded for the donor in question. Each donor provided a peripheral blood sample, and peripheral blood mononuclear cells were used for TCR beta sequencing. The Qiagen DNeasy Blood Extraction Kit was used to extract genomic DNA from the blood cell samples. Comment on this clone: Its antigen is currently not known. No per-base quality is available; no much larger clone lies one base away.

The germline V gene encodes CDR1 SNHLY and CDR2 FYNNEI. From the cysteine up to the phenylalanine, the CDR3 has a length of 14 residues. The kept DNA is CDR3 alone, 42 bases in frame from the first base. Trimming accounts for 6 bases at V and 10 bases at J, while the number of junction bases matched to no gene is 9. Libraries were made using the immunoSEQ multiplex PCR assay. A mixture of 60 forward primers for TCR Vbeta segments and 13 reverse primers for TCR Jbeta segments was used in the multiplex PCR. A multiplex PCR assay on genomic DNA amplified the CDR3 region of rearranged TCR beta genes. Amplified TCR beta libraries were sequenced as 87-base-pair reads on the Illumina HiSeq System. The paper's processing steps were these. A later analysis tallied approximately 87 million unique TCR beta chains across the 660 or so repertoires, and about 10 million of those chains were shared by two or more donors. Raw reads were error-corrected and collapsed into unique sequences by a nearest-neighbor algorithm in which closely related sequences were merged to remove PCR and sequencing errors. To assign V, D and J gene segments, CDR3 sequences were aligned to IMGT reference sequences. For a sequence to be retained, a match of at least six nucleotides was required to both a V gene segment and a J gene segment. Rearrangements were called productive when the CDR3 lacked stop codons and stayed in frame with V and J; all others were non-productive. Following IMGT convention, CDR3 was defined as the stretch from the second conserved V-encoded cysteine to the conserved J-encoded phenylalanine. The earlier analysis of 587 of the donors excluded any sequence lacking an unambiguous match to a single V gene segment. In an earlier analysis of several hundred of the donors, V segments were called functional above 56.7% productive rearrangements and were called segregating when the between-donor standard deviation exceeded 5%. To diagnose cytomegalovirus status from the catalog of TCR beta chain sequences, a statistical classification framework was built. In a later analysis, V and J genes were assigned by comparing TCR nucleotide sequences against IMGT/GENE-DB human TR gene sequences. The TCRdist pipeline was used in a later analysis to assign CDR3 sequences and most-parsimonious VDJ recombination scenarios. In a later analysis, each TCR beta chain was defined by its CDR3 amino acid sequence together with its V-gene family, and reads lacking a unique V-gene family were excluded. A later analysis removed roughly 590 highly shared, low-generation-probability nucleotide sequences to deal with suspected cross-contamination and a sequencing artifact. A later analysis calculated a clonal expansion index for each public chain from normalized within-repertoire ranks of inferred template counts. In a later analysis, generation probabilities were computed with a VDJ recombination model fitted to out-of-frame rearrangements, and the resulting probabilities were checked against IGoR. In a later analysis, hypergeometric tests were used to score TCR-TCR, TCR-HLA and TCR-CMV co-occurrence, with a repertoire-size bias correction applied to TCR pairs. In a later analysis, false discovery rates were estimated by permuting HLA or CMV assignments 20 times. In a later analysis, co-occurring TCRs were grouped with DBSCAN, and TCRdist sequence similarity was added when clustering was performed within HLA-allele-positive subsets. Repertoires with fewer than 30,000 or more than 120,000 public chains, plus five repertoires with anomalous nucleotide sharing, were excluded from co-occurrence clustering. The source is immuneACCESS, and TCRdb retained only in-frame sequences with V and J called. Part of the clones is not carried over; for the studies checked, unresolved V genes explain less than half of this, and the remainder is unexplained. Clone size and the V and J calls come from that table; the DNA yielded D and trimming. The table for this sample lists 200,000 to 250,000 clones; over 75% of them were counted only once. The ten largest make up 1% to 1.5% of the sample.

Recombination linked TRBV2 to TRBJ1-6, with 7 bases aligning to TRBD1. The source of this sequence is a human donor in good health. Sequenced input: PBMCs. The CDR3 is CASRTGTLSSPLHF. At the DNA level, the sequence is TGTGCCAGCAGGACAGGGACACTCTCCTCACCCCTCCACTTT.